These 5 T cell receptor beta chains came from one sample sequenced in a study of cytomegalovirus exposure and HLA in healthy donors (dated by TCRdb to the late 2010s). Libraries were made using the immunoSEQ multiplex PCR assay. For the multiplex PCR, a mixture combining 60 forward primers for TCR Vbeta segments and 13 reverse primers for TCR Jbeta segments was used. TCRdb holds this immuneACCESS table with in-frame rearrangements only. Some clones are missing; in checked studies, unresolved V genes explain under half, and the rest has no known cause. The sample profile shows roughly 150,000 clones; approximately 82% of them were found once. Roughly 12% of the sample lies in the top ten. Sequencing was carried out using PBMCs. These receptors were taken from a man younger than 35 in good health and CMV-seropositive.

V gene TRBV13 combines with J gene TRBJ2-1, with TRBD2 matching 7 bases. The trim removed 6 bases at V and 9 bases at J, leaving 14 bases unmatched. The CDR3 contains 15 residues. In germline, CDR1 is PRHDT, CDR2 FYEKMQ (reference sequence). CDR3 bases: TGTGCCAGCAGGTCCGGGGGGAGTGGGGGTTTTGAGCAGTTCTTC. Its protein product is CASRSGGSGGFEQFF.

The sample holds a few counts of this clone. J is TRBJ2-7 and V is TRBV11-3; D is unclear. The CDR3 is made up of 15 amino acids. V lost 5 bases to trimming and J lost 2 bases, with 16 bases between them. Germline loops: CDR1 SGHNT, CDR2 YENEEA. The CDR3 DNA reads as TGTGCCAGCAGCCGTAATGACGGCGGCGCCTACGAGCAGTACTTC. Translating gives CASSRNDGGAYEQYF.

CDR3 nucleotide sequence: TGCGCCAGCAGCTACCAGGGTGCTGGGGCCAACGTCCTGACTTTC. Translating gives CASSYQGAGANVLTF. The chain combines TRBV4-1 with TRBJ2-6, with a possible D match to TRBD1 (5 bases). Trimming stripped 5 bases from V and 2 bases from J, with 10 bases between. The germline V gene has CDR1 MGHRA and CDR2 YSYEKL. CDR3 length: 15 amino acids.

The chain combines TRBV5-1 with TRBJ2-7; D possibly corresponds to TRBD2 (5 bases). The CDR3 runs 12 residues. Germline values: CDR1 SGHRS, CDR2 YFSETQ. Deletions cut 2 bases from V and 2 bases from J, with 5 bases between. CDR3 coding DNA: TGCGCCAGCAGCTTCGGGGCCTACGAGCAGTACTTC. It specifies CASSFGAYEQYF.

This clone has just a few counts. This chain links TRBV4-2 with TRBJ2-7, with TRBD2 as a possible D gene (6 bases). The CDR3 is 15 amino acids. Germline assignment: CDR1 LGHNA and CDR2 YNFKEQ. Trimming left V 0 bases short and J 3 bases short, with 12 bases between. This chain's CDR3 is CASSQDSTRGYEQYF. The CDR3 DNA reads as TGTGCCAGCAGCCAAGACTCGACTAGGGGCTACGAGCAGTACTTC.